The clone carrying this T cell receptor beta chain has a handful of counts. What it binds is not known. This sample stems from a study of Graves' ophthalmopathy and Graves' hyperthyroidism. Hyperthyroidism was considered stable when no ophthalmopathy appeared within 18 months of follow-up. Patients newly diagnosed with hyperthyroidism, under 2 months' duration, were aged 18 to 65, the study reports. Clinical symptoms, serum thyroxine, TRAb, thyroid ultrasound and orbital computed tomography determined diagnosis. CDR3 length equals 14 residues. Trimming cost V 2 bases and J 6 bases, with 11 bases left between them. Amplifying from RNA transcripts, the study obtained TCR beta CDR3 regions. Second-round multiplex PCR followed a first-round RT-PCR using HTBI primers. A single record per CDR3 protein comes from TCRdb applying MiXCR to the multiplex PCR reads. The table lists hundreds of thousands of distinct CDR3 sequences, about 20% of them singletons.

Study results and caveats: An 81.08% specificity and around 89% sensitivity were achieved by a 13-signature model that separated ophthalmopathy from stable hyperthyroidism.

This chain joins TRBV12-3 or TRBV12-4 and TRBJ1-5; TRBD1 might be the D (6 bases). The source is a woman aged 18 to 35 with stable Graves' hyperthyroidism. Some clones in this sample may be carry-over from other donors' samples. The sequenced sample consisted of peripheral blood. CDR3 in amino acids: CASSLQGSGQPQHF. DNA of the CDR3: TGTGCCAGCAGTTTACAGGGGTCGGGTCAGCCCCAGCATTTT.